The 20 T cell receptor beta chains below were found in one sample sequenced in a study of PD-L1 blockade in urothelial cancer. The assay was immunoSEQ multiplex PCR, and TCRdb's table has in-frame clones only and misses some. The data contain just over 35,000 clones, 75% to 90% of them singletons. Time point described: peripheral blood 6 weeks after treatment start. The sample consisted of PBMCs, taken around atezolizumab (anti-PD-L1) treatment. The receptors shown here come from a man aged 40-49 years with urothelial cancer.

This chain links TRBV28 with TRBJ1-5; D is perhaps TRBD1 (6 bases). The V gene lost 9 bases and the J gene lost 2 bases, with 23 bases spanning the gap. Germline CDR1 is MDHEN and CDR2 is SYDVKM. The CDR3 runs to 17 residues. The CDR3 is CASTRGRALLRNQPQHF. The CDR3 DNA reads TGTGCCAGTACCAGGGGTCGAGCCCTTTTGCGCAATCAGCCCCAGCATTTT.

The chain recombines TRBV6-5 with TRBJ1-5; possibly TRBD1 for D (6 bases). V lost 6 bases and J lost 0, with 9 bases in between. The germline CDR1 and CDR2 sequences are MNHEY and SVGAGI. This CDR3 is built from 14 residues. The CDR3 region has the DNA TGTGCCAGCAGATTACAGGGTAGCAATCAGCCCCAGCATTTT. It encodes CASRLQGSNQPQHF.

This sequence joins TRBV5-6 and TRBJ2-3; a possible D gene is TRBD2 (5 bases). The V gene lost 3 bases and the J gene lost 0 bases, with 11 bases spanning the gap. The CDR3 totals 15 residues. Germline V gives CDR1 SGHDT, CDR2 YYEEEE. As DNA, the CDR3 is TGTGCCAGCAGCTCCGGAGCGGCTAGCACAGATACGCAGTATTTT. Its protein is CASSSGAASTDTQYF.

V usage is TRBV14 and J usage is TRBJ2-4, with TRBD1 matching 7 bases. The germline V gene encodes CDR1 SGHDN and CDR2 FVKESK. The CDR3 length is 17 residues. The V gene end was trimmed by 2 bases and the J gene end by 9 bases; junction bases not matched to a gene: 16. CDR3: CASSQSGTDVWQSIQYF. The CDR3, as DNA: TGTGCCAGCAGCCAATCTGGGACAGATGTGTGGCAAAGCATTCAGTACTTC.

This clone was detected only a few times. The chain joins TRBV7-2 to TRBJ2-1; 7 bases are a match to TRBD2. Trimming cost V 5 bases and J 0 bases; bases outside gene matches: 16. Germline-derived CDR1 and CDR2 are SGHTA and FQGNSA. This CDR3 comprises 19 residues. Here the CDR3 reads CASSPQGGSGVSSYNEQFF. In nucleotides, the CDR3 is TGTGCCAGCAGCCCCCAGGGAGGGAGCGGGGTCAGCTCCTACAATGAGCAGTTCTTC.

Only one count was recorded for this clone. CDR3 DNA sequence: TGTGCCTGGCGAGGGACAGGTGTTAATCAGCCCCAGCATTTT. It encodes CAWRGTGVNQPQHF. The chain has TRBV30 and TRBJ1-5; TRBD1 agrees at 8 bases. Germline V CDR1 and CDR2: GTSNPN, SVGIG (reference sequence). The CDR3 length is 14 residues. The V segment lost 5 bases and the J segment 4 bases; nucleotides outside the gene matches: 7.

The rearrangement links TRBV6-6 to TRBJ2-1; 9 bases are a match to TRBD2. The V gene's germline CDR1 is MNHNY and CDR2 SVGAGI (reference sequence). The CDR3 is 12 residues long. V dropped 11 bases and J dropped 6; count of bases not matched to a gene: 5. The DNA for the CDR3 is TGTGCCGTTTCTAGCGGGATCAATGAGCAGTTCTTC. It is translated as CAVSSGINEQFF.

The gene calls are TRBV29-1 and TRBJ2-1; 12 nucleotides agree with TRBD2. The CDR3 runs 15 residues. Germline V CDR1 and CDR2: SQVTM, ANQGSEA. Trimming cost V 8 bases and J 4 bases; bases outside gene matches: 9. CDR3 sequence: CSISSGRASYNEQFF. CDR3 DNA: TGCAGCATATCTAGCGGGAGGGCCTCTTACAATGAGCAGTTCTTC.

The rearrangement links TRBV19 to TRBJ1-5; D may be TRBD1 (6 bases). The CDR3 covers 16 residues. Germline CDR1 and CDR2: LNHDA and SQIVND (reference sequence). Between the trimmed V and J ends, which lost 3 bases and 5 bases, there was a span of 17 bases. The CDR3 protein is CASSILDSLGDQPQHF. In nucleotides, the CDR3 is TGTGCCAGTAGTATTTTGGACAGCTTGGGCGATCAGCCCCAGCATTTT.

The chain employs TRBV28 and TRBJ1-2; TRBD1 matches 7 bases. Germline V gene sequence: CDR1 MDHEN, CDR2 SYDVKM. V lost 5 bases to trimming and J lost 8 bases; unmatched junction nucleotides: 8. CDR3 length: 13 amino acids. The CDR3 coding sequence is TGTGCCAGCAGTCAAACAGGGGTGGCGGGCTACACCTTC. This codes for CASSQTGVAGYTF.

In DNA, the CDR3 is TGTGCCAGCAGCTTAGGATTCCGGGGGGCCCAGTACTTC. Residues: CASSLGFRGAQYF. This chain links TRBV7-2 with TRBJ2-5, with 7 bases lining up with TRBD2. This CDR3 is 13 amino acids long. J was trimmed by 9 bases and V by 1 base; bases with no gene match: 5. Germline-derived CDR1 and CDR2 are SGHTA and FQGNSA.

Here the CDR3 DNA reads TGTGCCAGCAGTCCGGACAGCTACGAGCAGTACTTC. This gives the protein CASSPDSYEQYF. The gene calls are TRBV28 and TRBJ2-7, with a possible D match to TRBD1 (6 bases). Germline values: CDR1 MDHEN, CDR2 SYDVKM. This CDR3 is 12 amino acids long. V was pared by 5 bases and J by 3 bases, with 8 bases between.

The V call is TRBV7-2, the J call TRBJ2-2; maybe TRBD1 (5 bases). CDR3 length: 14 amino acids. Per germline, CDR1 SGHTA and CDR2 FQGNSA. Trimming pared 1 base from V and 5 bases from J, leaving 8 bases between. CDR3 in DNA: TGTGCCAGCAGCTTAGGACAGCAAACCGGGGAGCTGTTTTTT. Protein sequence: CASSLGQQTGELFF.

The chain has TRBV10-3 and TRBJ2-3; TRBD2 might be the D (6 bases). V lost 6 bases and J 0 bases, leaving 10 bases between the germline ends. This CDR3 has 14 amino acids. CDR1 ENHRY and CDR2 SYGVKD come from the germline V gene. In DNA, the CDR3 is TGTGCCATCAGGGGCGGGACTAGCACAGATACGCAGTATTTT. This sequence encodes CAIRGGTSTDTQYF.

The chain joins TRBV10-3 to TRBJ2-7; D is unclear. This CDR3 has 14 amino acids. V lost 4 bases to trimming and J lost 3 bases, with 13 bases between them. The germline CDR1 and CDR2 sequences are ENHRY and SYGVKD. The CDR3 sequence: CAISGDPAGYEQYF. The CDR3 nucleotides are TGTGCCATCAGTGGAGACCCCGCAGGCTACGAGCAGTACTTC.

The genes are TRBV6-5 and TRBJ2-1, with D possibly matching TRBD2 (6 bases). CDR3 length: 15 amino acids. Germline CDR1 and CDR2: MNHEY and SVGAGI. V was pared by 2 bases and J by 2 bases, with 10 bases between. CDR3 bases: TGTGCCAGCAGTTACCATCCTAGCGCCTACAATGAGCAGTTCTTC. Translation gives CASSYHPSAYNEQFF.

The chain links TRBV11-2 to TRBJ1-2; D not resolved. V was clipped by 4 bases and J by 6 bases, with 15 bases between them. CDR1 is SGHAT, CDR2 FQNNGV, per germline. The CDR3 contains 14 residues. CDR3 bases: TGTGCCAGCAGCTCATCGGCGGGTCAGCATGGCTACACCTTC. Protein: CASSSSAGQHGYTF.

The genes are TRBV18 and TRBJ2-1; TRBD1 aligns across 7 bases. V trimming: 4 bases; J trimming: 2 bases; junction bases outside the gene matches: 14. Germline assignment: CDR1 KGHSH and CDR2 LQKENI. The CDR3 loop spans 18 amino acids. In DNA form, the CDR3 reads TGTGCCAGCTCACGACGGGACAGTCCCACAGGCGCCTACAATGAGCAGTTCTTC. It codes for CASSRRDSPTGAYNEQFF.

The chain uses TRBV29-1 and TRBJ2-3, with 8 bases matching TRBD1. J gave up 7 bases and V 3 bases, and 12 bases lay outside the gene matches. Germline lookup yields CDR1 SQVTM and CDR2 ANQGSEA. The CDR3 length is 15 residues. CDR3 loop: CSVDLDRANSYTQYF. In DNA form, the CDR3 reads TGCAGCGTTGACCTGGACAGGGCCAATTCTTATACGCAGTATTTT.

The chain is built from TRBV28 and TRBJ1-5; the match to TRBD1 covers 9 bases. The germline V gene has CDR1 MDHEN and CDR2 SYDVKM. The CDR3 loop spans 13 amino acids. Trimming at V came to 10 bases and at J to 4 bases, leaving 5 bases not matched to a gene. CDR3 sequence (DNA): TGTGCCACCTCTGACAGGGGGAATCAGCCCCAGCATTTT. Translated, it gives CATSDRGNQPQHF.